Below, 9 T cell receptor beta chains from the same sample are listed, as sequenced in a study of shared T cell receptors in the human thymus. Sequencing was performed with immunoSEQ multiplex PCR; in TCRdb, only in-frame clones are kept and a portion is missing. The sample has hundreds of thousands of clones, over 75% seen once. These data were also filed under a second study, of human thymus T cells.

The sequencing sample was made of thymocytes. The receptors here all came from a boy in the first two years of life with a congenital heart defect.

The chain is built from TRBV11-2 and TRBJ1-1; TRBD1 matches at 8 bases. CDR3 length: 16 amino acids. The V and J ends lost 1 base and 5 bases, in that order; junction bases with no gene match: 9. The germline CDR1 and CDR2 sequences are SGHAT and FQNNGV. CDR3 residues: CASSLGTGSPETEAFF. The CDR3 DNA follows: TGTGCCAGCAGCTTAGGGACAGGGTCCCCAGAAACTGAAGCTTTCTTT.

This clone was observed a handful of times. This chain links TRBV5-1 with TRBJ1-2; 10 positions agree with TRBD1. The germline V gene encodes CDR1 SGHRS and CDR2 YFSETQ. V gave up 3 bases and J gave up 3 bases; unmatched junction bases: 5. The CDR3 covers 15 residues. The CDR3 is CASSWRQGADYGYTF. DNA for the CDR3: TGCGCCAGCAGCTGGAGACAGGGGGCCGACTATGGCTACACCTTC.

This clone was seen just once. V is TRBV5-6 and J is TRBJ2-4, with a weak D call TRBD1 (6 bases). This CDR3 is built from 16 residues. The germline gives CDR1 SGHDT, CDR2 YYEEEE. Trimming cost V 4 bases and J 2 bases, with 16 bases left between them. The CDR3 sequence is CASSVYHRVSKNIQYF. The CDR3 region has the DNA TGTGCCAGCAGCGTTTACCACAGGGTCTCCAAAAACATTCAGTACTTC.

This clone has only a few counts. The chain joins TRBV19 to TRBJ2-7; D might be TRBD2 (6 bases). Trimming removed 2 bases at V and 1 base at J, with 9 bases between. Per germline, CDR1 LNHDA and CDR2 SQIVND (reference sequence). This CDR3 comprises 14 residues. CDR3 nucleotide sequence: TGTGCCAGTAGTATAACACGGGAGTCCTACGAGCAGTACTTC. This sequence encodes CASSITRESYEQYF.

The chain couples TRBV12-5 to TRBJ2-3, with 10 positions matching TRBD2. The CDR3 sequence is 14 residues long. Germline V gene sequence: CDR1 LGHNT, CDR2 FRNRAP. With 5 bases clipped from V and 8 bases from J, the junction kept 7 bases outside the gene matches. The CDR3: CASGISGRSGTQYF. CDR3 sequence (DNA): TGTGCTAGTGGTATTAGCGGGAGGTCCGGTACGCAGTATTTT.

The sample holds one count of this clone. The gene calls are TRBV6-1 and TRBJ1-1; no reliable D call. V dropped 4 bases and J dropped 0 bases, with 18 bases sitting between them. This CDR3 spans 17 amino acids. Per germline, CDR1 MNHNS and CDR2 SASEGT. This CDR3 is CASSVTVFYAMNTEAFF. For the CDR3, the DNA is TGTGCCAGCAGTGTAACAGTCTTTTATGCCATGAACACTGAAGCTTTCTTT.

The chain recombines TRBV5-6 with TRBJ2-3; 9 bases fit TRBD1. This CDR3 comprises 13 residues. In germline, CDR1 is SGHDT, CDR2 YYEEEE. The junction had 4 bases not matched to a gene; V was cut back by 4 bases and J by 7 bases. The DNA of the CDR3 is TGTGCCAGCAGCCCGGGACAGGGAAATACGCAGTATTTT. As protein: CASSPGQGNTQYF.

The genes are TRBV11-2 and TRBJ1-2; no reliable D call. Germline CDR1 is SGHAT and CDR2 is FQNNGV. V lost 0 bases, J lost 3 bases, and 8 bases lay in between. The CDR3 loop spans 14 amino acids. CDR3 residues: CASSLDSTYYGYTF. CDR3 nucleotides: TGTGCCAGCAGCTTAGATAGTACCTACTATGGCTACACCTTC.

J is TRBJ1-4 and V is TRBV28; the match to TRBD1 covers 11 bases. Germline lookup yields CDR1 MDHEN and CDR2 SYDVKM. V lost 6 bases to trimming and J lost 2 bases; unmatched junction nucleotides: 26. This CDR3 is built from 23 residues. The CDR3 region has the DNA TGTGCCAGCAGAGTTTTACATCCCCTAAACAGGACAGGGGGCGTCACGACTAATGAAAAACTGTTTTTT. Its protein is CASRVLHPLNRTGGVTTNEKLFF. Together with reference TRBV28 and TRBJ1-4, the CDR3 gives the full variable domain: DVKVTQSSRYLVKRTGEKVFLECVQDMDHENMFWYRQDPGLGLRLIYFSYDVKMKEKGDIPEGYSVSREKKERFSLILESASTNQTSMYLCASRVLHPLNRTGGVTTNEKLFFGSGTQLSVL.